The sequence of this T cell receptor beta chain was determined in a study of cytotoxic CD8 clonotypes in ibrutinib-treated CLL. Some clones are missing from TCRdb's copy, which holds only in-frame ones; the method was immunoSEQ multiplex PCR. Counted here are some 50,000 clones, around 60% occurring once; the ten biggest clones make up about 20%. The CDR3 extends over 12 amino acids. The germline CDR1 and CDR2 sequences are MNHEY and SMNVEV (reference sequence). The ends were cut back, 3 bases at V and 8 bases at J, with 10 bases in the middle. The genes are TRBV27 and TRBJ1-2; no reliable D call. This material consisted of PBMCs, taken after 24 months of ibrutinib treatment. The sequence came from a human donor with chronic lymphocytic leukemia. CDR3 region: CASSFRGSGYTF. DNA of the CDR3: TGTGCCAGCAGTTTCCGGGGATCAGGCTACACCTTC.